These 9 T cell receptor beta chains originate from one sample sequenced in a study of blood T cell repertoires in COVID-19 (dated by TCRdb to between 2020 and 2021). The library came from the immunoSEQ multiplex PCR assay. In TCRdb, the immuneACCESS table is reduced to in-frame sequences with V and J assigned. These tables do not hold every clone; where another copy was compared, an unresolved V gene accounts for under half, and the others remain unexplained. In this sample the table shows about 260,000 clones, about 87% of which occur a single time. 1.5% of the sample is in the top ten clones. Material: peripheral blood. The receptors were gathered from a woman aged 40 to 50 who had recovered from COVID-19.

Concerning this clone: Other DNA variants within this sample encode the same CDR3. This chain joins TRBV7-2 and TRBJ2-3; a possible D gene is TRBD2 (5 bases). Germline V gives CDR1 SGHTA, CDR2 FQGNSA. Between the trimmed V and J ends, which lost 5 bases and 0 bases, there was a span of 6 bases. CDR3 length: 13 amino acids. The CDR3 is CASSRGSTDTQYF. The DNA for the CDR3 is TGTGCCAGCAGCCGGGGAAGCACAGATACGCAGTATTTT.

This sequence joins TRBV7-9 and TRBJ1-1, with D hard to call. Germline V gene lookup returns CDR1 SEHNR and CDR2 FQNEAQ (reference sequence). This CDR3 contains 13 residues. The V and J ends lost 1 base and 6 bases respectively, with 9 bases between them. The CDR3 loop reads CASSLDPGSEAFF. The DNA of the CDR3 is TGTGCCAGCAGCTTAGATCCGGGGTCTGAAGCTTTCTTT.

V usage is TRBV5-1 and J usage is TRBJ2-1; D ambiguous. The CDR3 is made up of 12 amino acids. The V gene's germline CDR1 is SGHRS and CDR2 YFSETQ. V gave up 1 base and J gave up 9 bases, with 8 bases separating them. CDR3 sequence (DNA): TGCGCCAGCAGCTTGAACAGTGCTGAGCAGTTCTTC. This encodes CASSLNSAEQFF.

The gene calls are TRBV19 and TRBJ2-6; 8 bases line up with TRBD1. The CDR3 is 17 amino acids. Germline V gene data show CDR1 as LNHDA and CDR2 as SQIVND (reference sequence). V lost 5 bases, J lost 4 bases, and 10 bases stayed unmatched. The CDR3 DNA follows: TGTGCCAGTAGTCTCAGACAGGGGACCGTCGGGGCCAACGTCCTGACTTTC. Amino acid sequence: CASSLRQGTVGANVLTF.

This clone was counted a few times. The chain recombines TRBV7-9 with TRBJ1-2, with D maybe TRBD1 (6 bases). There are 16 residues in the CDR3. Germline V gives CDR1 SEHNR, CDR2 FQNEAQ (reference sequence). V lost 1 base and J lost 6, with 18 bases in between. The CDR3 DNA reads as TGTGCCAGCAGCTTAGGTTTAATAGGGGGTCGCCATGGCTACACCTTC. As protein: CASSLGLIGGRHGYTF.

The chain couples TRBV7-9 to TRBJ1-3; D is perhaps TRBD1 (5 bases). The CDR3 sequence is 15 residues long. The germline V and J ends were trimmed by 3 bases and 2 bases, with 11 bases remaining between them. The germline CDR1 and CDR2 sequences are SEHNR and FQNEAQ (reference sequence). CDR3 protein: CASSFGRAAGNTIYF. The CDR3 DNA reads TGTGCCAGCAGCTTCGGCAGGGCGGCTGGAAACACCATATATTTT.

The chain carries TRBV7-2 and TRBJ1-1; unclear D gene. V lost 1 base and J 7 bases, leaving 10 bases between the germline ends. The length of the CDR3 is 13 residues. Germline V lookup: CDR1 SGHTA, CDR2 FQGNSA. The CDR3 here is CASSLEGRFEAFF. As DNA, the CDR3 is TGTGCCAGCAGCTTAGAAGGCAGGTTTGAAGCTTTCTTT.

About this clone: Distinct nucleotide sequences in the sample also encode this CDR3. The V gene is TRBV5-1, the J gene TRBJ2-3; TRBD2 might be the D (5 bases). The CDR3 contains 15 residues. Germline CDR1 SGHRS, CDR2 YFSETQ. V dropped 2 bases and J dropped 0 bases, with 10 bases sitting between them. The CDR3 is CASSFSGGSTDTQYF. The CDR3 region has the DNA TGCGCCAGCAGCTTTAGTGGAGGAAGCACAGATACGCAGTATTTT.

This clone has more than one count but fewer than ten. This chain uses TRBV15 with TRBJ1-2; the D is unclear. The V and J ends lost 1 base and 8 bases respectively, with 17 bases between them. In germline, CDR1 is LNHNV, CDR2 YYDKDF (reference sequence). The CDR3 runs 15 residues. CDR3 bases: TGTGCCACCAGCAGAGGGCAATACAGAATCCTAGGCTACACCTTC. Translating it yields CATSRGQYRILGYTF.